Listed below are T cell receptor beta chains from one sample, sequenced in a study of blood T cells in healthy people across ages. From the 5' RACE reads, TCRdb called clonotypes with MiXCR, one entry per CDR3 protein. The table includes roughly 550,000 distinct CDR3 sequences, 24% detected once. These same data were also listed under a study on T cells of mothers and their children.

Sequencing was done on a sample of blood. Source of these receptors: a boy younger than 18 in good health. The CDR3 runs from the conserved cysteine through the conserved F or W. Each record gives: D gene, V gene, J gene, clone size, CDR3 DNA, CDR3 protein. D genes are given only for firm matches. Size is omitted from some rows. Given values are once, few, many or a class for expanded clones.

d_gene: TRBD2; v_gene: TRBV10-3; j_gene: TRBJ2-1; abundance: few; CDR3nt: TGTGCCATCAGCCGCGGACTAGCGGGAGTCAATGAGCAGTTCTTC; CDR3aa: CAISRGLAGVNEQFF
d_gene: TRBD1; v_gene: TRBV4-1; j_gene: TRBJ1-2; abundance: .; CDR3nt: TGCGCCAGCAGCCAAGGGACAGGGGGAATGAATGGCTACACCTTC; CDR3aa: CASSQGTGGMNGYTF
d_gene: .; v_gene: TRBV3-1; j_gene: TRBJ2-1; abundance: .; CDR3nt: TGTGCCAGCAGCCAAGAGTTCCGTGAGCAGTTCTTC; CDR3aa: CASSQEFREQFF
d_gene: .; v_gene: TRBV11-2; j_gene: TRBJ2-1; abundance: few; CDR3nt: TGTGCCAGCAGCCGACGGACAGACTCCTACAATGAGCAGTTCTTC; CDR3aa: CASSRRTDSYNEQFF
d_gene: .; v_gene: TRBV7-3; j_gene: TRBJ2-3; abundance: few; CDR3nt: TGTGCCAGCAGCCTATCCCCCACAGGCACAGATACGCAGTATTTT; CDR3aa: CASSLSPTGTDTQYF
d_gene: .; v_gene: TRBV5-1; j_gene: TRBJ1-1; abundance: .; CDR3nt: TGCGCCAGCAGCTTTGGCTGGGGCGTCCAGGGGAACACTGAAGCTTTCTTT; CDR3aa: CASSFGWGVQGNTEAFF
d_gene: TRBD2; v_gene: TRBV4-1; j_gene: TRBJ2-7; abundance: many; CDR3nt: TGCGCCAGCAGCCAGTACACCTATATACTAGCGGGAGGCGACTACGAGCAGTACTTC; CDR3aa: CASSQYTYILAGGDYEQYF
d_gene: TRBD2; v_gene: TRBV12-3/TRBV12-4; j_gene: TRBJ2-5; abundance: .; CDR3nt: TGTGCCGGCAGTTTAAGCCTAGCGGGGAAGGAGACCCAGTACTTC; CDR3aa: CAGSLSLAGKETQYF
d_gene: TRBD2; v_gene: TRBV4-1; j_gene: TRBJ2-1; abundance: few; CDR3nt: TGCGCCAGCAGCCAAGATCCTAGCGGGGGGTCCAACAATGAGCAGTTCTTC; CDR3aa: CASSQDPSGGSNNEQFF
d_gene: .; v_gene: TRBV5-5; j_gene: TRBJ2-7; abundance: .; CDR3nt: TGTGCCAGCAACTTCGGACAGAACTACGAGCAGTACTTC; CDR3aa: CASNFGQNYEQYF
d_gene: TRBD2; v_gene: TRBV6-5; j_gene: TRBJ2-1; abundance: .; CDR3nt: TGTGCCAGCAGTTCCCGCCTCGGACTAGCGGGGGTTCGGAATGAGCAGTTCTTC; CDR3aa: CASSSRLGLAGVRNEQFF
d_gene: TRBD2; v_gene: TRBV6-2/TRBV6-3; j_gene: TRBJ2-1; abundance: .; CDR3nt: TGTGCCAGCAGTTACCCGGGACTAGCGGGGTACAATGAGCAGTTCTTC; CDR3aa: CASSYPGLAGYNEQFF
d_gene: .; v_gene: TRBV6-5; j_gene: TRBJ2-5; abundance: .; CDR3nt: TGTGCCAGCAGTTCACCGAGGGCTCAAGAGACCCAGTACTTC; CDR3aa: CASSSPRAQETQYF
d_gene: .; v_gene: TRBV27; j_gene: TRBJ1-2; abundance: few; CDR3nt: TGTGCCAGCAGTAGATTGCCTTCTAACTATGGCTACACCTTC; CDR3aa: CASSRLPSNYGYTF
d_gene: .; v_gene: TRBV25-1; j_gene: TRBJ2-2; abundance: many; CDR3nt: TGTGCCAGCAGCCCCCGGGGAACAAACACCGGGGAGCTGTTTTTT; CDR3aa: CASSPRGTNTGELFF
d_gene: .; v_gene: TRBV27; j_gene: TRBJ1-1; abundance: .; CDR3nt: TGTGCCAGCAGTTCCCTCACTGAAGCTTTCTTT; CDR3aa: CASSSLTEAFF